The rows below give T cell receptor beta chains drawn from one sample of a study of identical twins. TCRdb re-called the 5' RACE reads with MiXCR, one entry per CDR3 protein. The sample yields 200,000 to 250,000 distinct CDR3 sequences, about 7.5% seen once. Separately, the same data were catalogued under a study of yellow fever vaccine responses in identical twins.

Sequencing was performed on memory (CD45RO+) T cells sorted from blood. The receptors stem from a woman between 18 and 29 years old in good health. CDR3s include the opening cysteine and the closing phenylalanine or tryptophan. D genes are given only for firm matches.

>TRBV29-1|.
CSVEDVGTLLQYF
>TRBV20-1|.
CSARDGRGNYGYTF
>TRBV5-6|.
CASSLQVGGRSYEQYF
>TRBV5-1|TRBD2
CASSLTSGNTGELFF
>TRBV7-9|TRBD1
CASSLTGRATNEKLFF
>TRBV7-9|TRBD1
CASSFGQAPSGANVLTF
>TRBV20-1|.
CSARAGSLRGYTF
>TRBV20-1|TRBD2
CSARSLAGGSNTGELFF
>TRBV29-1|.
CSVLSTGELFF
>TRBV3-1|TRBD2
CASSQPAGGGYEQFF
>TRBV6-5|TRBD2
CASSYLSGGGPNEQFF
>TRBV29-1|TRBD1
CSVEERGRNGYTF
>TRBV20-1|.
CSAGKGGKQYF
>TRBV6-1|.
CASSLDRVGPKNIQYF